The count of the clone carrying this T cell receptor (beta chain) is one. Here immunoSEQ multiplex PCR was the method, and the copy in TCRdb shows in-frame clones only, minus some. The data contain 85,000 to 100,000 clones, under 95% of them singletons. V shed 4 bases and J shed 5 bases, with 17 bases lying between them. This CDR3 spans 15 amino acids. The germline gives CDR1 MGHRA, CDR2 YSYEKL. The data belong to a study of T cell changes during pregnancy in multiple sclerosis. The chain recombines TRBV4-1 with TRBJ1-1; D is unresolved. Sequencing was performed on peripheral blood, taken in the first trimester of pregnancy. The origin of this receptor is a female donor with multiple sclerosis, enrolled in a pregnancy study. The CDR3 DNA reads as TGCGCCAGCAGCCGACCTGCGGCGAGAAGAACTGAAGCTTTCTTT. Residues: CASSRPAARRTEAFF.